This T cell receptor beta chain was profiled in a study of cytomegalovirus exposure and HLA in healthy donors. Per the germline V gene, CDR1 is SGDLS and CDR2 is YYNGEE. This CDR3 has 14 residues. Deletions cut 4 bases from V and 7 bases from J, with 12 bases between. The PCR made use of 60 Vbeta and 13 Jbeta primers. The method was immunoSEQ multiplex PCR; TCRdb's version includes in-frame clones alone and lacks a portion of them. The sample includes approximately 120,000 clones, 73% of them seen just once. Study-level results: Follow-up analysis later connected one missense variant in DCLRE1C with trimming of TCR beta V- and J-genes.

This clone was observed a handful of times. Its matching antigen is unknown. Specimen: PBMCs. The chain uses TRBV9 and TRBJ1-6; a weak D match, TRBD1 (5 bases). The clonotype originates from a man in his sixties in good health and CMV-seropositive. CDR3 sequence: CASSPGLENSPLHF. The DNA for the CDR3 is TGTGCCAGCAGCCCAGGGCTGGAAAATTCACCCCTCCACTTT.